A single sample gave rise to the 3 T cell receptor beta chains below, sequenced in a study of Graves' ophthalmopathy and Graves' hyperthyroidism. RNA transcripts were the template, and TCR beta CDR3 regions were amplified from them. The library came from an HTBI-primed first-round RT-PCR and a second-round multiplex PCR. TCRdb ran MiXCR on the multiplex PCR reads and lists one entry per CDR3 protein. The repertoire holds hundreds of thousands of distinct CDR3 sequences, with 22% as singletons. Source material: peripheral blood. These receptors came from a woman in her late teens or twenties with stable Graves' hyperthyroidism. Some clones in this sample may be carry-over from other donors' samples.

This clonotype was observed at least ten times. V is TRBV30 and J is TRBJ1-1; D unclear. The CDR3 runs to 13 residues. Trimming took 1 base from V and 1 from J, leaving 7 bases between them. Germline assignment: CDR1 GTSNPN and CDR2 SVGIG (reference sequence). CDR3 DNA: TGTGCCTGGAGTGGTCGAAGGAACACTGAAGCTTTCTTT. Translated: CAWSGRRNTEAFF.

The rearrangement links TRBV3-1 to TRBJ1-2, with TRBD1 matching over 7 bases. The CDR3 loop spans 15 amino acids. Germline lookup yields CDR1 LGHDT and CDR2 YNNKEL (reference sequence). J lost 4 bases, V lost 1 base, and 6 bases had no gene match. The CDR3 loop reads CASSQVSQGVYGYTF. The CDR3 DNA reads as TGTGCCAGCAGCCAAGTATCCCAGGGGGTCTATGGCTACACCTTC. Combining the CDR3 with reference TRBV3-1 and TRBJ1-2 gives the whole variable domain DTAVSQTPKYLVTQMGNDKSIKCEQNLGHDTMYWYKQDSKKFLKIMFSYNNKELIINETVPNRFSPKSPDKAHLNLHINSLELGDSAVYFCASSQVSQGVYGYTFGSGTRLTVV.

This clonotype was counted between two and nine times. V is TRBV12-3 or TRBV12-4 and J is TRBJ1-1; D might be TRBD1 (6 bases). This CDR3 has 14 residues. Trimming shortened V by 6 bases and J by 0 bases, and 11 bases separated the two germline ends. In nucleotides, the CDR3 is TGTGCCAGCAGACAAGGACAGCTGAACACTGAAGCTTTCTTT. Translation: CASRQGQLNTEAFF.